A selection of T cell receptor beta chains follows, all from one sample in a study of cytomegalovirus exposure and HLA in healthy donors. The repertoire was sequenced with immunoSEQ multiplex PCR; TCRdb's copy has only in-frame clones and lacks some. The sample has fewer than 200,000 clones; 75% to 80% are singletons. The sequencing sample was made of PBMCs. These receptors were taken from a woman aged 25 to 39 in good health and CMV-seropositive. CDR3s include the opening cysteine and the closing phenylalanine or tryptophan. The order of the fields is clone size, V gene, D gene, CDR3 length, J gene, CDR3 protein, CDR3 DNA. A D gene is named only where the DNA matches it firmly. Some rows mark clone size as missing; the rest say once, few, many or name a class of expanded clone.

clone size: -; V gene: TRBV5-5; D gene: TRBD1; CDR3 length: 16; J gene: TRBJ2-5; CDR3 protein: CASSTGGTGYQETQYF; CDR3 DNA: TGTGCCAGCAGCACTGGGGGGACAGGGTACCAAGAGACCCAGTACTTC
clone size: -; V gene: TRBV7-9; D gene: -; CDR3 length: 13; J gene: TRBJ2-7; CDR3 protein: CSSSHRDGYEQYF; CDR3 DNA: TGTTCCAGCAGCCACAGGGACGGCTACGAGCAGTACTTC
clone size: -; V gene: TRBV5-1; D gene: TRBD1; CDR3 length: 15; J gene: TRBJ2-1; CDR3 protein: CASSPLGDRYNEQFF; CDR3 DNA: TGCGCCAGCAGCCCTCTTGGGGACAGATACAATGAGCAGTTCTTC
clone size: -; V gene: TRBV28; D gene: TRBD1; CDR3 length: 15; J gene: TRBJ1-4; CDR3 protein: CASTPSVGGGEKLFF; CDR3 DNA: TGTGCCAGCACCCCCTCCGTAGGGGGCGGGGAAAAACTGTTTTTT
clone size: -; V gene: TRBV7-9; D gene: TRBD1; CDR3 length: 16; J gene: TRBJ2-3; CDR3 protein: CASSSWDRGNADTQYF; CDR3 DNA: TGTGCCAGCAGCTCCTGGGACAGGGGGAATGCAGATACGCAGTATTTT
clone size: once; V gene: TRBV21-1; D gene: -; CDR3 length: 14; J gene: TRBJ1-6; CDR3 protein: CASILQAQGRPLHF; CDR3 DNA: TGTGCCAGCATCCTACAGGCCCAAGGAAGACCTCTCCACTTT
clone size: -; V gene: TRBV6-1; D gene: -; CDR3 length: 14; J gene: TRBJ1-2; CDR3 protein: CASSEASQSYGYTF; CDR3 DNA: TGTGCCAGCAGTGAAGCTAGCCAGAGCTATGGCTACACCTTC
clone size: -; V gene: TRBV7-9; D gene: -; CDR3 length: 13; J gene: TRBJ2-7; CDR3 protein: CASSLAGGYEQYF; CDR3 DNA: TGTGCCAGCAGCTTAGCAGGGGGTTACGAGCAGTACTTC
clone size: -; V gene: TRBV6-1; D gene: -; CDR3 length: 15; J gene: TRBJ1-5; CDR3 protein: CASSDEGLSNQPQHF; CDR3 DNA: TGTGCCAGCAGTGATGAGGGTTTGAGCAATCAGCCCCAGCATTTT
clone size: -; V gene: TRBV13; D gene: -; CDR3 length: 15; J gene: TRBJ2-2; CDR3 protein: CASSSYAVNTGELFF; CDR3 DNA: TGTGCCAGCAGTTCATACGCGGTTAACACCGGGGAGCTGTTTTTT
clone size: -; V gene: TRBV5-6; D gene: -; CDR3 length: 15; J gene: TRBJ2-7; CDR3 protein: CASSFLADSSYEQYF; CDR3 DNA: TGTGCCAGCAGCTTCCTAGCGGACAGCTCCTACGAGCAGTACTTC
clone size: -; V gene: TRBV7-9; D gene: -; CDR3 length: 14; J gene: TRBJ1-1; CDR3 protein: CASSLVVRGTEAFF; CDR3 DNA: TGTGCCAGCAGCTTAGTGGTGCGAGGGACTGAAGCTTTCTTT
clone size: -; V gene: TRBV7-2; D gene: TRBD1; CDR3 length: 14; J gene: TRBJ1-2; CDR3 protein: CASSPDRTGNGYTF; CDR3 DNA: TGTGCCAGCAGCCCTGACCGGACAGGGAACGGCTACACCTTC
clone size: -; V gene: TRBV7-8; D gene: -; CDR3 length: 13; J gene: TRBJ2-7; CDR3 protein: CASSKDREDEQYF; CDR3 DNA: TGTGCCAGCAGCAAAGACAGAGAGGACGAGCAGTACTTC
clone size: -; V gene: TRBV7-8; D gene: -; CDR3 length: 16; J gene: TRBJ2-3; CDR3 protein: CASSFKVSSGTDTQYF; CDR3 DNA: TGTGCCAGCAGTTTCAAAGTTTCTTCGGGCACAGATACGCAGTATTTT
clone size: -; V gene: TRBV11-1; D gene: -; CDR3 length: 18; J gene: TRBJ1-3; CDR3 protein: CASSLGAKRDKGGNTIYF; CDR3 DNA: TGTGCCAGCAGCTTAGGAGCGAAGAGGGATAAGGGTGGAAACACCATATATTTT
clone size: -; V gene: TRBV4-1; D gene: -; CDR3 length: 15; J gene: TRBJ2-3; CDR3 protein: CASSLPGGWTDTQYF; CDR3 DNA: TGCGCCAGCAGCCTCCCCGGAGGGTGGACAGATACGCAGTATTTT
clone size: -; V gene: TRBV7-9; D gene: -; CDR3 length: 12; J gene: TRBJ2-7; CDR3 protein: CASSFNSYEQYF; CDR3 DNA: TGTGCCAGCAGCTTCAACTCCTACGAGCAGTACTTC
clone size: -; V gene: TRBV6-1; D gene: TRBD2; CDR3 length: 14; J gene: TRBJ2-1; CDR3 protein: CASSRLAGVEEQFF; CDR3 DNA: TGTGCCAGCAGTCGGCTAGCGGGGGTGGAGGAGCAGTTCTTC
clone size: -; V gene: TRBV27; D gene: -; CDR3 length: 15; J gene: TRBJ2-7; CDR3 protein: CASKWTARDHYEQYF; CDR3 DNA: TGTGCCAGCAAGTGGACGGCGCGGGATCACTACGAGCAGTACTTC
clone size: -; V gene: TRBV30; D gene: -; CDR3 length: 11; J gene: TRBJ2-7; CDR3 protein: CAWGSSYEQYF; CDR3 DNA: TGTGCCTGGGGGAGCTCCTACGAGCAGTACTTC
clone size: -; V gene: TRBV4-1; D gene: -; CDR3 length: 16; J gene: TRBJ1-1; CDR3 protein: CASSQAGGLRITEAFF; CDR3 DNA: TGCGCCAGCAGCCAAGCTGGGGGGTTGCGGATCACTGAAGCTTTCTTT
clone size: few; V gene: TRBV5-1; D gene: TRBD2; CDR3 length: 15; J gene: TRBJ2-7; CDR3 protein: CASSLSAGGPYEQYF; CDR3 DNA: TGCGCCAGCAGCTTATCCGCGGGGGGGCCCTACGAGCAGTACTTC
clone size: -; V gene: TRBV4-3; D gene: -; CDR3 length: 14; J gene: TRBJ2-3; CDR3 protein: CASSQDVRGDTQYF; CDR3 DNA: TGCGCCAGCAGCCAAGATGTCAGGGGAGATACGCAGTATTTT
clone size: -; V gene: TRBV7-2; D gene: TRBD1; CDR3 length: 14; J gene: TRBJ2-5; CDR3 protein: CASSLDRGLETQYF; CDR3 DNA: TGTGCCAGCAGCTTAGACAGGGGGTTAGAGACCCAGTACTTC
clone size: once; V gene: TRBV29-1; D gene: -; CDR3 length: 13; J gene: TRBJ2-1; CDR3 protein: CSIGRNSYNEQFF; CDR3 DNA: TGCAGCATCGGGAGAAACTCCTACAATGAGCAGTTCTTC
clone size: -; V gene: TRBV5-1; D gene: TRBD1; CDR3 length: 15; J gene: TRBJ1-6; CDR3 protein: CASSPGTGDNSPLHF; CDR3 DNA: TGCGCCAGCAGTCCAGGGACAGGGGATAATTCACCCCTCCACTTT
clone size: -; V gene: TRBV5-6; D gene: -; CDR3 length: 16; J gene: TRBJ1-2; CDR3 protein: CASSYLKSDRHLGYTF; CDR3 DNA: TGTGCCAGCAGCTACCTAAAATCGGACAGACACTTGGGCTACACCTTC
clone size: once; V gene: TRBV7-9; D gene: -; CDR3 length: 15; J gene: TRBJ1-1; CDR3 protein: CSSSFRTDRNTEAFF; CDR3 DNA: TGTTCCAGCAGCTTCAGGACAGACCGGAACACTGAAGCTTTCTTT
clone size: -; V gene: TRBV5-4; D gene: -; CDR3 length: 12; J gene: TRBJ2-1; CDR3 protein: CASSTDSQRQFF; CDR3 DNA: TGTGCCAGCAGCACCGACTCCCAGCGGCAGTTCTTC
clone size: -; V gene: TRBV5-6; D gene: TRBD1; CDR3 length: 14; J gene: TRBJ1-6; CDR3 protein: CASSGVTGGSPLHF; CDR3 DNA: TGTGCCAGCAGTGGGGTGACAGGGGGCTCACCCCTCCACTTT
clone size: -; V gene: TRBV5-1; D gene: TRBD1; CDR3 length: 12; J gene: TRBJ2-2; CDR3 protein: CASSWDRGELFF; CDR3 DNA: TGCGCCAGCAGCTGGGACAGGGGGGAGCTGTTTTTT
clone size: -; V gene: TRBV7-8; D gene: TRBD2; CDR3 length: 15; J gene: TRBJ2-7; CDR3 protein: CASSQAGGGTYEQYF; CDR3 DNA: TGTGCCAGCAGTCAGGCGGGCGGGGGGACCTACGAGCAGTACTTC
clone size: -; V gene: TRBV10-3; D gene: TRBD1; CDR3 length: 12; J gene: TRBJ1-1; CDR3 protein: CAIRKGGLEAFF; CDR3 DNA: TGTGCCATCAGGAAAGGGGGCCTTGAAGCTTTCTTT
clone size: once; V gene: TRBV30; D gene: -; CDR3 length: 12; J gene: TRBJ2-7; CDR3 protein: CAWSGLGNEQYF; CDR3 DNA: TGTGCCTGGAGTGGATTGGGCAACGAGCAGTACTTC
clone size: -; V gene: TRBV11-2; D gene: -; CDR3 length: 16; J gene: TRBJ2-1; CDR3 protein: CASRPTGIGIHNEQFF; CDR3 DNA: TGTGCCAGCAGGCCCACGGGGATAGGGATCCACAATGAGCAGTTCTTC